Each of the 21 T cell receptor beta chains below was sequenced from the same sample in a study of Ad26.COV2.S vaccination and SARS-CoV-2 variants (dated by TCRdb to the early 2020s). The library came from the immunoSEQ multiplex PCR assay. TCRdb mirrors the immuneACCESS table, restricted to in-frame sequences. Some clones are absent from its copies; in checked studies, under half trace to an unresolved V gene, and the reason for the others is unknown. This sample comprises around 300,000 clones, around 89% of them detected only once. The leading ten clones occupy just under 5% of the sample. Sample treatment or condition, as interpreted from the label and publication: over 15 received Ad26.COV2.S at low or high dose, single or two shots; roughly five received placebo; per-sample allocation not given. Repertoires of vaccine and placebo recipients were sequenced from samples taken on day 63 after the first injection.

The sequencing used peripheral blood, collected in a trial of Ad26.COV2.S vaccine versus placebo. All receptors derive from a person between 18 and 60 years old who received the Ad26.COV2.S COVID-19 vaccine or a placebo.

V and J are TRBV18 and TRBJ1-1; D is uncertain. CDR1 is KGHSH and CDR2 is LQKENI in the germline V gene. The CDR3 spans 14 residues. V was pared by 5 bases and J by 1 base, with 11 bases between. CDR3 coding DNA: TGTGCCAGCTCAGCGGTTGGAGGGAACACTGAAGCTTTCTTT. Its translation: CASSAVGGNTEAFF.

CDR3 sequence reads: CASSYGAFSGANVLTF. CDR3 DNA sequence: TGTGCCAGCAGTTACGGTGCGTTCTCTGGGGCCAACGTCCTGACTTTC. The chain couples TRBV6-5 to TRBJ2-6; D not certain. CDR3 length: 16 residues. V gave up 2 bases and J gave up 0 bases, with 8 bases separating them. Germline V gene sequence: CDR1 MNHEY, CDR2 SVGAGI.

V is TRBV29-1 and J is TRBJ2-3; TRBD1 is a possible D gene (6 bases). CDR3 length equals 13 residues. Germline lookup yields CDR1 SQVTM and CDR2 ANQGSEA. V was trimmed by 3 bases and J by 6 bases, leaving 13 bases between them. DNA for the CDR3: TGCAGCGTTGATCGGCAGGGGATGGATACGCAGTATTTT. Protein: CSVDRQGMDTQYF.

The rearrangement joins TRBV9 to TRBJ2-2; D gene uncertain. Germline V gene data show CDR1 as SGDLS and CDR2 as YYNGEE. Trimming took off 4 bases at V and 7 bases at J, with 14 bases between the two ends. CDR3 length equals 14 residues. The DNA of the CDR3 is TGTGCCAGCAGCCCGACGGCCGTGGTCGGGGAGCTGTTTTTT. It translates to CASSPTAVVGELFF.

This chain uses TRBV20-1 with TRBJ1-4; TRBD1 might be the D (6 bases). The germline V gene encodes CDR1 DFQATT and CDR2 SNEGSKA (reference sequence). V lost 3 bases and J lost 8, with 13 bases in between. The CDR3 length is 13 residues. The CDR3: CSASQGIGEKLFF. CDR3 nucleotide sequence: TGCAGTGCTAGTCAGGGGATAGGAGAAAAACTGTTTTTT.

This chain joins TRBV7-2 and TRBJ1-5; D is possibly TRBD1 (5 bases). V was clipped by 1 base and J by 7 bases, with 14 bases between them. The length of the CDR3 is 15 residues. Germline CDR1 reads SGHTA; CDR2 reads FQGNSA. CDR3 nucleotide sequence: TGTGCCAGCAGCTTAGGAGGGGCGTGGGGCCAGCCCCAGCATTTT. This codes for CASSLGGAWGQPQHF.

This sequence joins TRBV5-6 and TRBJ2-7; TRBD2 matches 11 bases. Germline loops: CDR1 SGHDT, CDR2 YYEEEE. Trimming at V came to 4 bases and at J to 0 bases, leaving 12 bases not matched to a gene. The CDR3 has 18 residues. In DNA, the CDR3 is TGTGCCAGCAGCCCCGGGACTAGCGGAATTATTTTCTCCTACGAGCAGTACTTC. Amino acid sequence: CASSPGTSGIIFSYEQYF.

This clone occurred once. This chain joins TRBV9 and TRBJ2-2; D gene ambiguous. Germline V gene sequence: CDR1 SGDLS, CDR2 YYNGEE. The V end lost 3 bases, the J end lost 3 bases, and 6 bases lay between the germline ends. There are 13 residues in the CDR3. This CDR3 is CASSETHTGELFF. The CDR3 coding sequence is TGTGCCAGCAGCGAAACACACACCGGGGAGCTGTTTTTT.

The chain is built from TRBV19 and TRBJ1-5; D is unresolved. There are 12 residues in the CDR3. Trimming removed 3 bases from V and 11 bases from J, with 11 bases in between. CDR1 is LNHDA, CDR2 SQIVND, per germline (reference sequence). Here the CDR3 DNA reads TGTGCCAGTAGTATGCTCTTTCAAACCCAGCATTTT. It specifies CASSMLFQTQHF. The full variable domain, rest sourced from reference TRBV19 and TRBJ1-5, is DGGITQSPKYLFRKEGQNVTLSCEQNLNHDAMYWYRQDPGQGLRLIYYSQIVNDFQKGDIAEGYSVSREKKESFPLTVTSAQKNPTAFYLCASSMLFQTQHFGDGTRLSIL.

The chain uses TRBV6-6 and TRBJ2-7, with D unclear. The germline V and J ends were trimmed by 0 bases and 4 bases, with 10 bases remaining between them. Germline CDR1 is MNHNY and CDR2 is SVGAGI (reference sequence). The CDR3 covers 14 residues. The DNA of the CDR3 is TGTGCCAGCAGTTACTCCGGCAGGAATTACGAGCAGTACTTC. This codes for CASSYSGRNYEQYF.

V usage is TRBV5-1 and J usage is TRBJ2-5; the match to TRBD1 covers 7 bases. Germline trimming cut 5 bases from V and 3 bases from J; bases unmatched to any gene: 13. The germline CDR1 and CDR2 sequences are SGHRS and YFSETQ. The length of the CDR3 is 16 residues. The CDR3 spells CASRARNGDREETQYF. For the CDR3, the DNA is TGCGCCAGCAGAGCCCGAAACGGGGACAGAGAAGAGACCCAGTACTTC.

The genes are TRBV5-4 and TRBJ1-4; 8 bases align to TRBD1. This CDR3 is built from 14 residues. Germline V gene sequence: CDR1 SGHNT, CDR2 YYREEE (reference sequence). V was clipped by 4 bases and J by 3 bases; unmatched bases: 2. The CDR3 spells CASSRGQANEKLFF. The DNA of the CDR3 is TGTGCCAGCAGCCGGGGACAGGCTAATGAAAAACTGTTTTTT.

The chain couples TRBV7-2 to TRBJ2-1; D tentatively fits TRBD1 or TRBD2 (5 bases each). CDR1 and CDR2 (germline): SGHTA, FQGNSA. V was clipped by 2 bases and J by 9 bases, with 17 bases between them. This CDR3 is built from 15 residues. Written as DNA, the CDR3 is TGTGCCAGCAGCTTAATGTGGGGCGCGAGGGGTGAGCAGTTCTTC. It codes for CASSLMWGARGEQFF.

This chain links TRBV7-3 with TRBJ2-7; TRBD1 agrees at 12 bases. V gave up 5 bases and J gave up 9 bases; unmatched junction bases: 5. In germline, CDR1 is SGHTA, CDR2 FQGTGA. This CDR3 has 13 amino acids. The CDR3 loop is CASSPGTGGMQYF. The CDR3 region has the DNA TGTGCCAGCAGCCCCGGGACAGGGGGCATGCAGTACTTC.

V gene TRBV2 combines with J gene TRBJ1-2, with a possible D match to TRBD1 (6 bases). Between the trimmed V and J ends, which lost 6 bases and 0 bases, there was a span of 14 bases. Germline V gene data show CDR1 as SNHLY and CDR2 as FYNNEI. There are 15 residues in the CDR3. The DNA of the CDR3 is TGTGCCAGCAGGGCCGCGGGGGCAGCTAACTATGGCTACACCTTC. It yields the protein CASRAAGAANYGYTF. The whole variable domain, remainder taken from reference TRBV2 and TRBJ1-2, is EPEVTQTPSHQVTQMGQEVILRCVPISNHLYFYWYRQILGQKVEFLVSFYNNEISEKSEIFDDQFSVERPDGSNFTLKIRSTKLEDSAMYFCASRAAGAANYGYTFGSGTRLTVV.

This clone came up once. The rearrangement links TRBV5-6 to TRBJ2-1; D remains unclear. Germline V gene lookup returns CDR1 SGHDT and CDR2 YYEEEE. Deletions cut 2 bases from V and 8 bases from J, with 8 bases between. This CDR3 contains 12 residues. The CDR3 coding sequence is TGTGCCAGCAGCTTTCCTGGGGATGAGCAGTTCTTC. Translation gives CASSFPGDEQFF.

The chain employs TRBV6-5 and TRBJ2-2; 7 bases fit TRBD1. V trimming: 10 bases; J trimming: 4 bases; junction bases outside the gene matches: 12. The CDR3 contains 15 residues. From germline, CDR1 is MNHEY and CDR2 SVGAGI. For the CDR3, the DNA is TGTGCCACTATCCGGACAGGTCGGGGCACCGGGGAGCTGTTTTTT. Its translation: CATIRTGRGTGELFF.

This clone was counted a single time. The chain is built from TRBV2 and TRBJ2-7, with D perhaps matching TRBD2 (5 bases). The V end lost 2 bases, the J end lost 8 bases, and 7 bases lay between the germline ends. Germline V CDR1 and CDR2: SNHLY, FYNNEI. The length of the CDR3 is 11 residues. The CDR3 DNA is TGTGCCAGCAGTGAACGGGATAAGCAGTACTTC. Translation: CASSERDKQYF.

The chain combines TRBV5-1 with TRBJ2-1; 7 bases fit TRBD1. The CDR3 runs to 14 residues. Germline V CDR1 and CDR2: SGHRS, YFSETQ. With 3 bases clipped from V and 6 bases from J, the junction kept 6 bases outside the gene matches. CDR3 nucleotides: TGCGCCAGCAGCTCCGGGACAGTAGTCAATGAGCAGTTCTTC. It specifies CASSSGTVVNEQFF.

J is TRBJ2-1 and V is TRBV9; 9 bases align to TRBD2. Germline-derived CDR1 and CDR2 are SGDLS and YYNGEE. V shed 0 bases and J 4 bases; nucleotides not matched to a gene: 5. The CDR3 is 16 residues long. The chain's CDR3 is CASSVGVTSGYNEQFF. CDR3 DNA: TGTGCCAGCAGCGTAGGGGTAACTAGCGGGTACAATGAGCAGTTCTTC.

The chain recombines TRBV6-1 with TRBJ1-2, with TRBD1 matching 10 bases. The CDR3 is 17 residues long. Germline-derived CDR1 and CDR2 are MNHNS and SASEGT. Trimming at V came to 1 base and at J to 3 bases, leaving 8 bases not matched to a gene. DNA of the CDR3: TGTGCCAGCAGTGAAGGGACAGGGGGTTTTTTTGACTATGGCTACACCTTC. Translating gives CASSEGTGGFFDYGYTF.